This T cell receptor (beta chain) was recorded in a study of glioma-infiltrating T cells. Study results and limitations: Tissue and blood shared very few CDR3 sequences.

This clonotype showed up many times. Its matching antigen is unknown. Trimming pared 9 bases from V and 2 bases from J, leaving 8 bases between. Germline CDR1 reads KGHDR; CDR2 reads SFDVKD. This CDR3 comprises 12 residues. Using RNA template, CDR3s of TCR alpha and beta were amplified with iRepertoire arm-PCR. Each CDR3 protein gets one entry after TCRdb re-called the multiplex PCR reads with MiXCR. The data show around 190,000 distinct CDR3 sequences, over 30% seen once. What was sequenced was glioma tissue, nonneoplastic brain tissue, or PBMCs (not recorded which). This sequence joins TRBV24-1 and TRBJ2-3; D gene unclear. The clonotype comes from a human donor with low-grade glioma or glioblastoma, undergoing nonglioma brain surgery, or in good health (not recorded which). This chain's CDR3 is CATRQNTDTQYF. The CDR3 DNA is TGTGCCACCCGGCAAAACACAGATACGCAGTATTTT.